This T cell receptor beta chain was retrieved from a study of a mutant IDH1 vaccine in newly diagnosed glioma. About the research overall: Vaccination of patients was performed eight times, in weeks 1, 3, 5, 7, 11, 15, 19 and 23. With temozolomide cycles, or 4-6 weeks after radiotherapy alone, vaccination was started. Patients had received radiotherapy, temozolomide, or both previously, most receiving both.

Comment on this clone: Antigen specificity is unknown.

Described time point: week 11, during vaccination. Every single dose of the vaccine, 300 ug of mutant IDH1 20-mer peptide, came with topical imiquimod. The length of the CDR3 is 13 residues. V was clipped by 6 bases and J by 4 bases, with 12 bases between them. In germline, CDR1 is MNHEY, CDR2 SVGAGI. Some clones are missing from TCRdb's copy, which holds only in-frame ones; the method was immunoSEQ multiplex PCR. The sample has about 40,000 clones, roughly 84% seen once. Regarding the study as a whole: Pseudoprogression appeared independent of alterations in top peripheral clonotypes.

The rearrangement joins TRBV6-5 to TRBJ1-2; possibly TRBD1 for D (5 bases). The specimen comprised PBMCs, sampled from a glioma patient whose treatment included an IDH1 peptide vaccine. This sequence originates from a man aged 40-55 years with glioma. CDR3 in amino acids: CASSPRGTYGYTF. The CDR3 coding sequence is TGTGCCAGCAGCCCTAGGGGAACCTATGGCTACACCTTC.